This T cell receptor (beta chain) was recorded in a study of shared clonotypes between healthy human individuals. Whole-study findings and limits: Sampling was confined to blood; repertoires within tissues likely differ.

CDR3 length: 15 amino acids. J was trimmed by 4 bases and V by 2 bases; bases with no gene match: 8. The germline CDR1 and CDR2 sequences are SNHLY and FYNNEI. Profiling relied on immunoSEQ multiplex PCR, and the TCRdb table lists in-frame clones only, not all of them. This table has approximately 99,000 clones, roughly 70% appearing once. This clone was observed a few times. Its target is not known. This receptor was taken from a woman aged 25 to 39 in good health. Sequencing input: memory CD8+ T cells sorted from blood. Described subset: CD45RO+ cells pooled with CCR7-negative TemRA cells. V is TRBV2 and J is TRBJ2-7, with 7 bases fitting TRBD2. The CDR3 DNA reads TGTGCCAGCAGTGAAAGCGGGACGCTCACGTACGAGCAGTACTTC. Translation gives CASSESGTLTYEQYF.